This is a list of T cell receptor beta chains from one sample in a study of cytomegalovirus exposure and HLA in healthy donors. Using immunoSEQ multiplex PCR, the repertoire was profiled, and TCRdb retains in-frame clones only, with some absent. The sample has approximately 140,000 clones; roughly 80% are singletons. The sample consisted of PBMCs. All receptors come from a boy aged 5-17 years in good health and CMV-seronegative. Each CDR3 is given with its conserved first and last residue. D genes are given only for firm matches. The size field is filled for only some rows; it gives once, few, many or a size class.

J: TRBJ2-5
V: TRBV2
D: -
size: few
CDR3: CASSEPQGIETQYF
DNA: TGTGCCAGCAGTGAACCCCAGGGCATAGAGACCCAGTACTTC

J: TRBJ2-7
V: TRBV10-3
D: TRBD2
size: -
CDR3: CATLRAGGGTKYEQYF
DNA: TGTGCCACCCTGAGAGCGGGAGGGGGAACAAAATACGAGCAGTACTTC

J: TRBJ2-7
V: TRBV7-9
D: -
size: -
CDR3: CASSPVGGGTYEQYF
DNA: TGTGCCAGCAGTCCTGTCGGAGGAGGGACCTACGAGCAGTACTTC

J: TRBJ1-1
V: TRBV2
D: TRBD1
size: few
CDR3: CASSPDRDRAFF
DNA: TGTGCCAGCAGTCCGGACAGGGATAGGGCTTTCTTT

J: TRBJ1-2
V: TRBV5-1
D: TRBD1
size: -
CDR3: CASSHPDRGLEGYTF
DNA: TGCGCCAGCAGCCATCCCGACAGGGGGCTCGAAGGCTACACCTTC

J: TRBJ2-7
V: TRBV25-1
D: -
size: -
CDR3: CASSGPRGMDYEQYF
DNA: TGTGCCAGCAGCGGACCCCGGGGGATGGACTACGAGCAGTACTTC

J: TRBJ2-1
V: TRBV5-6
D: TRBD2
size: -
CDR3: CASTLGAGVLHEQFF
DNA: TGTGCCAGCACCTTAGGAGCGGGAGTTTTACATGAGCAGTTCTTC

J: TRBJ2-3
V: TRBV14
D: TRBD1
size: -
CDR3: CASSYGQGATDTQYF
DNA: TGTGCCAGCAGCTACGGACAGGGCGCCACAGATACGCAGTATTTT

J: TRBJ2-7
V: TRBV15
D: -
size: -
CDR3: CATSSRVVGEQYF
DNA: TGTGCCACCAGCAGTCGCGTCGTCGGCGAGCAGTACTTC

J: TRBJ2-6
V: TRBV7-3
D: -
size: -
CDR3: CASGPGNPPGANVLTF
DNA: TGTGCCAGCGGCCCCGGGAATCCCCCTGGGGCCAACGTCCTGACTTTC

J: TRBJ1-1
V: TRBV6-1
D: -
size: -
CDR3: CASSEGGNEAFF
DNA: TGTGCCAGCAGTGAAGGGGGCAACGAGGCTTTCTTT

J: TRBJ1-2
V: TRBV4-3
D: -
size: -
CDR3: CASSQGAGASNYGYTF
DNA: TGCGCCAGCAGCCAAGGAGCAGGGGCTTCTAACTATGGCTACACCTTC

J: TRBJ1-4
V: TRBV4-3
D: TRBD1
size: -
CDR3: CASSQVVWDSEKLFF
DNA: TGCGCCAGCAGCCAAGTAGTATGGGACAGCGAAAAACTGTTTTTT

J: TRBJ1-3
V: TRBV28
D: -
size: -
CDR3: CASSFGTPKADGNTIYF
DNA: TGTGCCAGCAGTTTCGGGACACCCAAGGCAGATGGAAACACCATATATTTT

J: TRBJ2-7
V: TRBV2
D: TRBD1
size: -
CDR3: CASSEGQGAYEQYF
DNA: TGTGCCAGCAGTGAGGGACAGGGGGCCTACGAGCAGTACTTC

J: TRBJ1-2
V: TRBV13
D: TRBD1
size: -
CDR3: CASSPSGTGEFNGYTF
DNA: TGTGCCAGCAGCCCCTCGGGGACAGGGGAATTTAATGGCTACACCTTC

J: TRBJ2-7
V: TRBV5-4
D: -
size: -
CDR3: CASSPEAGLFEQYF
DNA: TGTGCCAGCAGCCCAGAGGCAGGGCTTTTCGAGCAGTACTTC

J: TRBJ2-1
V: TRBV18
D: TRBD1
size: few
CDR3: CASSSDRGTYNEQFF
DNA: TGTGCCAGCTCATCGGACAGGGGGACCTACAATGAGCAGTTCTTC

J: TRBJ2-1
V: TRBV30
D: -
size: -
CDR3: CAWSPTSLSYNEQFF
DNA: TGTGCCTGGAGTCCAACTAGCCTCTCCTACAATGAGCAGTTCTTC

J: TRBJ1-1
V: TRBV30
D: -
size: -
CDR3: CAWSVEVWAGEAFF
DNA: TGTGCCTGGAGTGTAGAGGTTTGGGCGGGGGAAGCTTTCTTT

J: TRBJ1-6
V: TRBV30
D: -
size: few
CDR3: CASSRGSYNSPLHF
DNA: TGTGCCAGTTCACGGGGCTCCTATAATTCACCCCTCCACTTT

J: TRBJ1-1
V: TRBV19
D: TRBD1
size: -
CDR3: CASSPRGLHTEAFF
DNA: TGTGCCAGTAGTCCCAGGGGGCTGCACACTGAAGCTTTCTTT

J: TRBJ1-4
V: TRBV13
D: -
size: -
CDR3: CASSMSGATNEKLFF
DNA: TGTGCCAGCAGCATGAGCGGAGCAACTAATGAAAAACTGTTTTTT

J: TRBJ2-7
V: TRBV9
D: -
size: -
CDR3: CASSGDTMSDEQYF
DNA: TGTGCCAGCAGCGGCGACACAATGTCAGACGAGCAGTACTTC

J: TRBJ1-5
V: TRBV2
D: -
size: -
CDR3: CASSAIHSNQPQHF
DNA: TGTGCCAGCAGTGCTATCCATAGCAATCAGCCCCAGCATTTT

J: TRBJ2-5
V: TRBV4-2
D: TRBD2
size: -
CDR3: CASSQESSPLAGPQETQYF
DNA: TGTGCCAGCAGCCAAGAATCCTCCCCACTAGCGGGACCGCAAGAGACCCAGTACTTC

J: TRBJ2-2
V: TRBV30
D: TRBD1
size: -
CDR3: CAWSAELSTRDRTGELFF
DNA: TGTGCCTGGAGTGCCGAACTTTCAACCCGGGACAGAACCGGGGAGCTGTTTTTT

J: TRBJ2-7
V: TRBV9
D: -
size: -
CDR3: CASSPAGTPPYEQYF
DNA: TGTGCCAGCAGCCCGGCGGGGACCCCTCCCTACGAGCAGTACTTC

J: TRBJ1-1
V: TRBV2
D: -
size: -
CDR3: CASSEREAMNTEAFF
DNA: TGTGCCAGCAGTGAAAGGGAGGCAATGAACACTGAAGCTTTCTTT

J: TRBJ2-7
V: TRBV6-1
D: TRBD1
size: -
CDR3: CASSEPSPGQGGYEQYF
DNA: TGTGCCAGCAGTGAACCGTCCCCGGGACAGGGCGGATACGAGCAGTACTTC

J: TRBJ1-4
V: TRBV30
D: TRBD1
size: -
CDR3: CAWSVLLGGEREKLFF
DNA: TGTGCCTGGAGTGTATTATTAGGGGGCGAGAGGGAAAAACTGTTTTTT

J: TRBJ1-5
V: TRBV5-1
D: -
size: -
CDR3: CALRVVGAPNQPQHF
DNA: TGCGCCCTCAGGGTCGTTGGGGCTCCCAATCAGCCCCAGCATTTT

J: TRBJ2-6
V: TRBV4-3
D: -
size: -
CDR3: CASSQESGSGANVLTF
DNA: TGCGCCAGCAGCCAAGAATCCGGGAGTGGGGCCAACGTCCTGACTTTC

J: TRBJ2-1
V: TRBV29-1
D: -
size: -
CDR3: CSVDRTGNEQFF
DNA: TGCAGCGTTGATAGGACTGGCAATGAGCAGTTCTTC

J: TRBJ2-3
V: TRBV6-5
D: TRBD2
size: -
CDR3: CASRPSGSTDTQYF
DNA: TGTGCCAGCAGACCTAGCGGGAGCACAGATACGCAGTATTTT

J: TRBJ2-5
V: TRBV14
D: TRBD1
size: -
CDR3: CASSQVDREETQYF
DNA: TGTGCCAGCAGCCAAGTGGACAGGGAGGAGACCCAGTACTTC

J: TRBJ1-1
V: TRBV7-9
D: -
size: few
CDR3: CASSLSDPDDRAFF
DNA: TGTGCCAGCAGCTTAAGCGACCCAGATGATAGAGCTTTCTTT

J: TRBJ2-5
V: TRBV5-1
D: -
size: -
CDR3: CASSPVGVWETQYF
DNA: TGCGCCAGCAGCCCGGTCGGGGTTTGGGAGACCCAGTACTTC

J: TRBJ1-2
V: TRBV5-1
D: TRBD1
size: -
CDR3: CASSTGQGGYGYTF
DNA: TGCGCCAGCAGCACTGGACAGGGGGGATATGGCTACACCTTC

J: TRBJ2-3
V: TRBV5-4
D: -
size: -
CDR3: CASSLGESTDTQYF
DNA: TGTGCCAGCAGCTTGGGGGAGAGCACAGATACGCAGTATTTT

J: TRBJ2-1
V: TRBV6-1
D: TRBD2
size: -
CDR3: CASSKLADEQFF
DNA: TGTGCCAGCAGTAAGCTAGCGGATGAGCAGTTCTTC

J: TRBJ2-7
V: TRBV4-1
D: TRBD2
size: -
CDR3: CASSQLAGVSYEQYF
DNA: TGCGCCAGCAGCCAGCTGGCGGGGGTCTCCTACGAGCAGTACTTC

J: TRBJ2-3
V: TRBV29-1
D: -
size: -
CDR3: CSVPSENTDTQYF
DNA: TGCAGCGTCCCTAGCGAGAACACAGATACGCAGTATTTT

J: TRBJ1-2
V: TRBV5-4
D: TRBD1
size: -
CDR3: CASSLGGTGLNYGYTF
DNA: TGTGCCAGCAGCTTGGGCGGGACAGGGCTTAACTATGGCTACACCTTC

J: TRBJ2-7
V: TRBV30
D: TRBD1
size: -
CDR3: CAWNPGTGGIEQYF
DNA: TGTGCCTGGAACCCAGGGACAGGGGGTATCGAGCAGTACTTC

J: TRBJ1-1
V: TRBV19
D: -
size: once
CDR3: CASSTTGGNTEAFF
DNA: TGTGCCAGTAGTACGACAGGAGGGAACACTGAAGCTTTCTTT

J: TRBJ2-1
V: TRBV11-2
D: -
size: once
CDR3: CASSSDFSGFF
DNA: TGTGCCAGCAGCTCAGATTTCTCGGGGTTCTTC

J: TRBJ1-3
V: TRBV20-1
D: -
size: -
CDR3: CSVFSGNTIYF
DNA: TGCAGTGTCTTCTCTGGAAACACCATATATTTT

J: TRBJ2-6
V: TRBV2
D: -
size: -
CDR3: CASAFSSGANVLTF
DNA: TGTGCCAGCGCCTTTAGCTCTGGGGCCAACGTCCTGACTTTC

J: TRBJ2-7
V: TRBV5-6
D: TRBD1
size: -
CDR3: CASSEGQGLSSYEQYF
DNA: TGTGCCAGCAGCGAGGGACAGGGGCTTAGCTCCTACGAGCAGTACTTC

J: TRBJ2-1
V: TRBV7-9
D: TRBD2
size: -
CDR3: CASSFGVGLAVDYFF
DNA: TGTGCCAGCAGCTTCGGAGTAGGACTAGCAGTCGATTATTTCTTC

J: TRBJ1-6
V: TRBV28
D: -
size: -
CDR3: CAIQGFPYNSPLHF
DNA: TGTGCCATCCAGGGTTTCCCCTATAATTCACCCCTCCACTTT

J: TRBJ2-1
V: TRBV27
D: -
size: few
CDR3: CASSVQGVFREQFF
DNA: TGTGCCAGCAGTGTCCAAGGGGTGTTTCGTGAGCAGTTCTTC

J: TRBJ2-1
V: TRBV5-1
D: TRBD2
size: -
CDR3: CASNRGLAASYDEQFF
DNA: TGCGCCAGCAATAGGGGACTAGCGGCTTCCTACGATGAGCAGTTCTTC

J: TRBJ2-7
V: TRBV7-2
D: TRBD1
size: -
CDR3: CASSSGTGYYEQYF
DNA: TGTGCCAGCAGCTCAGGGACAGGGTACTACGAGCAGTACTTC

J: TRBJ2-1
V: TRBV6-5
D: TRBD1
size: -
CDR3: CASSGTGPNEQFF
DNA: TGTGCCAGCAGTGGGACAGGGCCCAATGAGCAGTTCTTC

J: TRBJ2-4
V: TRBV19
D: -
size: -
CDR3: CASSTLAKAKNIQYF
DNA: TGTGCCAGTAGTACTCTAGCGAAAGCCAAAAACATTCAGTACTTC

J: TRBJ2-2
V: TRBV4-3
D: TRBD2
size: few
CDR3: CASSQDREGTGELFF
DNA: TGCGCCAGCAGCCAAGACAGGGAGGGCACCGGGGAGCTGTTTTTT

J: TRBJ2-7
V: TRBV11-2
D: -
size: -
CDR3: CASTGTRGSYEQYF
DNA: TGTGCCAGCACAGGAACCAGGGGTTCCTACGAGCAGTACTTC

J: TRBJ1-4
V: TRBV6-5
D: -
size: -
CDR3: CASSPRRGTNEKLFF
DNA: TGTGCCAGCAGTCCGAGGAGGGGCACTAATGAAAAACTGTTTTTT